This T cell receptor (beta chain) was retrieved from a study of T cells expressing NK-cell markers. Turning to the study itself: Sequencing of TCR beta repertoires drew on sorted CD3+CD56+NKG2C+, CD3+CD56+NKG2C- and CD3+CD56-NKG2C+ T cells.

This CDR3 is built from 14 residues. Germline V gene lookup returns CDR1 SGHVS and CDR2 FQNEAQ. For TCR beta, cDNA was produced by 5'RACE template switching with UMIs. Using the 5' RACE reads, TCRdb records one entry per CDR3 protein without DNA. The sample table sets out 150,000 to 200,000 distinct CDR3 sequences. The receptor was derived from a man aged 18 to 69 in good health. The sequencing sample was made of blood T cells: a sorted CD56 or NKG2C T cell subset, CD4+ or CD8+ T cells, or bulk PBMC T cells (not recorded which). V usage is TRBV7-8 and J usage is TRBJ2-7. The CDR3 region is CASSLEYGSYEQYF.